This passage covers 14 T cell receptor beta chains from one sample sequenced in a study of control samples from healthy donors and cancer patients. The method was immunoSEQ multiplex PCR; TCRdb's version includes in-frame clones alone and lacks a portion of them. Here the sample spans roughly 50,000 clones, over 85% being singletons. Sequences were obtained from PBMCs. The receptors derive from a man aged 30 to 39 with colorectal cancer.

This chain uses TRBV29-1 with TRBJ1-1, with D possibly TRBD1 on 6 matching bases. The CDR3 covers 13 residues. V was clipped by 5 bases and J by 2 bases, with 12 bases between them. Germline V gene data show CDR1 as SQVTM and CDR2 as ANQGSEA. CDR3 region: CSVLRTANTEAFF. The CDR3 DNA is TGCAGCGTTTTAAGGACAGCTAACACTGAAGCTTTCTTT.

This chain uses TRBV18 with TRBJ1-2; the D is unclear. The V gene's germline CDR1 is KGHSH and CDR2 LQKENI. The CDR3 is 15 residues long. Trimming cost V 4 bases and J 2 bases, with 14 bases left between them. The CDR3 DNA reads TGTGCCAGCTCACGGGCCCTACCGGTAAACTATGGCTACACCTTC. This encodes CASSRALPVNYGYTF.

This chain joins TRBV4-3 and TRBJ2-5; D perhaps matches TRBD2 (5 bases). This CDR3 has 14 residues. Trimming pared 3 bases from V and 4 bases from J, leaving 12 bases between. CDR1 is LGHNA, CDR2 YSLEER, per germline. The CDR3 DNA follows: TGCGCCAGCAGCCAGGACGGGGATGGAGAGACCCAGTACTTC. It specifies CASSQDGDGETQYF.

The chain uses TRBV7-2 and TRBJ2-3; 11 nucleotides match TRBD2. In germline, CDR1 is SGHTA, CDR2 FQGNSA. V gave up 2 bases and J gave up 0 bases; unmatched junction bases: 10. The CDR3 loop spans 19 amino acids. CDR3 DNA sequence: TGTGCCAGCAGCTTAAAGCAGGCTAGCGGGGGGAATAGCACAGATACGCAGTATTTT. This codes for CASSLKQASGGNSTDTQYF.

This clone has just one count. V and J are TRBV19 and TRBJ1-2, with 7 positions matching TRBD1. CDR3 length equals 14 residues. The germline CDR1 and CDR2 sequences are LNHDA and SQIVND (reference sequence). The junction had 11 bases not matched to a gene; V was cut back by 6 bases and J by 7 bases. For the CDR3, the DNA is TGTGCCAGTAGAGACAGGGAAGCGAAGGGTGGCTACACCTTC. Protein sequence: CASRDREAKGGYTF. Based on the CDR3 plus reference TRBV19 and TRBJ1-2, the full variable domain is DGGITQSPKYLFRKEGQNVTLSCEQNLNHDAMYWYRQDPGQGLRLIYYSQIVNDFQKGDIAEGYSVSREKKESFPLTVTSAQKNPTAFYLCASRDREAKGGYTFGSGTRLTVV.

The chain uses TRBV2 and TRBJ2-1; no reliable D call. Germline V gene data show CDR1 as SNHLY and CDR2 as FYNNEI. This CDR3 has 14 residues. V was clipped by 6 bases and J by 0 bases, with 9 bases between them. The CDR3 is CASRDGSSYNEQFF. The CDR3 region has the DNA TGTGCCAGCAGGGACGGCAGCTCCTACAATGAGCAGTTCTTC.

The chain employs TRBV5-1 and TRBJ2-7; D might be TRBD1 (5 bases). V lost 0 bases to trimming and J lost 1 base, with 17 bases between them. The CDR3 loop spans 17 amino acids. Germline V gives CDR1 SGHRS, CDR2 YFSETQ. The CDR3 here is CASSLGVSAGNSYEQYF. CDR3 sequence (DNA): TGCGCCAGCAGCTTGGGTGTGTCGGCAGGGAATTCCTACGAGCAGTACTTC.

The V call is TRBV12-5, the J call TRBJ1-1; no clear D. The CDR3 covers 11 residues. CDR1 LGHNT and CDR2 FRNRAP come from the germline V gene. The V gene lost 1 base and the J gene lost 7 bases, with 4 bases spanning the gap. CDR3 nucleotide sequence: TGTGCTAGTGGTTTGGACGTTGAAGCTTTCTTT. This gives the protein CASGLDVEAFF.

The CDR3 here is CASSLVAGDTEAFF. The CDR3 DNA follows: TGTGCCAGCAGCTTAGTGGCTGGGGACACTGAAGCTTTCTTT. The rearrangement links TRBV7-9 to TRBJ1-1; D gene ambiguous. CDR1 SEHNR and CDR2 FQNEAQ come from the germline V gene (reference sequence). Trimming shortened V by 1 base and J by 3 bases, and 9 bases separated the two germline ends. CDR3 length: 14 amino acids.

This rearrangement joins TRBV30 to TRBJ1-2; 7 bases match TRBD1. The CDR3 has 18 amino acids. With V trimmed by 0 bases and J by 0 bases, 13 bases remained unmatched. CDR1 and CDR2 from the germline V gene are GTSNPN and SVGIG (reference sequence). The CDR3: CAWSVVKGVQGPNYGYTF. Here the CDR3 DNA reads TGTGCCTGGAGTGTTGTAAAGGGAGTACAGGGGCCTAACTATGGCTACACCTTC.

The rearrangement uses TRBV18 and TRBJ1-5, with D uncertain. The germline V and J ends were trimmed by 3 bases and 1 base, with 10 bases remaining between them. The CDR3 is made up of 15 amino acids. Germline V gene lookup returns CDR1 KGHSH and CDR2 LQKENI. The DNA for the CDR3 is TGTGCCAGCTCACCGGAGGGTGGAAGCAATCAGCCCCAGCATTTT. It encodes CASSPEGGSNQPQHF.

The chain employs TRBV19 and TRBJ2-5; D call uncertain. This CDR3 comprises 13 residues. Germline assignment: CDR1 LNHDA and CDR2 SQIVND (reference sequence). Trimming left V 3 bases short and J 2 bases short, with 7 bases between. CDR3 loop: CASSMAYQETQYF. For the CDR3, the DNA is TGTGCCAGTAGTATGGCCTATCAAGAGACCCAGTACTTC. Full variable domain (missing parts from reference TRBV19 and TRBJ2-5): DGGITQSPKYLFRKEGQNVTLSCEQNLNHDAMYWYRQDPGQGLRLIYYSQIVNDFQKGDIAEGYSVSREKKESFPLTVTSAQKNPTAFYLCASSMAYQETQYFGPGTRLLVL.

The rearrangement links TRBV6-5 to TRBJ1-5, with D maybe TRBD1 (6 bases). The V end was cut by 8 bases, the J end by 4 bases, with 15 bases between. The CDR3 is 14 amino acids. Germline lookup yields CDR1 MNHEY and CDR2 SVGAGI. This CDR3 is CASGLARGNQPQHF. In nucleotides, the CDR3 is TGTGCCAGCGGCCTCGCGAGGGGGAATCAGCCCCAGCATTTT.

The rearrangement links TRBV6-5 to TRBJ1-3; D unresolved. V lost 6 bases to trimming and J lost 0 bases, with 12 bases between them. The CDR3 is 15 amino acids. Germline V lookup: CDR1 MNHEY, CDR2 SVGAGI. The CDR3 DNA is TGTGCCAGCAGCCTGTATGATCTCTCTGGAAACACCATATATTTT. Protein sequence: CASSLYDLSGNTIYF.